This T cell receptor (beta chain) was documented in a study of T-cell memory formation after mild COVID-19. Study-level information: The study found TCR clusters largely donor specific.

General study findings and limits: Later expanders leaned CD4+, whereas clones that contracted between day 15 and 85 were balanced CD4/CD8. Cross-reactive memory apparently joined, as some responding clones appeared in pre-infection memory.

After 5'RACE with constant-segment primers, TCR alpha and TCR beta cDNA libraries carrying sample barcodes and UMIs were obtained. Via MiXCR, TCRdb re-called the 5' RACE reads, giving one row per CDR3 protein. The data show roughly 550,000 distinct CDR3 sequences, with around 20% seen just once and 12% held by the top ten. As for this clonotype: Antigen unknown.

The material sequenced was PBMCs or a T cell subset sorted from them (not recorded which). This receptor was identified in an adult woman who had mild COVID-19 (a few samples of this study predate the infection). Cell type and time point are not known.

CDR3 sequence reads: CASSIGTGSYGYTF. In DNA, the CDR3 is TGTGCCAGCAGTATCGGGACAGGGTCCTATGGCTACACCTTC. This chain connects TRBV12-3 or TRBV12-4 to TRBJ1-2; 9 bases match TRBD1. The V and J ends lost 5 bases and 4 bases, in that order; junction bases with no gene match: 5. This CDR3 has 14 residues.